The clone carrying this T cell receptor beta chain occurred many times. Its antigen is currently unknown. The V gene lost 4 bases and the J gene lost 1 base, with 7 bases spanning the gap. The germline gives CDR1 DFQATT, CDR2 SNEGSKA (reference sequence). The CDR3 covers 13 residues. The sample belongs to a study of T cells in Graves' hyperthyroidism and ophthalmopathy. Amplification yielded TCR beta CDR3 regions, with RNA transcripts as the source. Researchers ran a first-round RT-PCR on the TCR CDR3 using the HTBI primer set. In TCRdb, the multiplex PCR reads were re-called with MiXCR into one record per CDR3 protein. Found here are a few hundred thousand distinct CDR3 sequences, more than 15% of them singletons; the top ten hold around an eighth. Uncontrolled infection, other autoimmune disease, pregnancy or lactation led to exclusion. Regarding the study as a whole: Most expanded thyroid clonotypes above 0.001 recurred in blood.

The sequencing sample was made of blood. V is TRBV20-1 and J is TRBJ2-2; D unclear. This TCR came from a young woman with Graves' hyperthyroidism. The CDR3 DNA reads TGCAGTGCTAATAGGGAGAACACCGGGGAGCTGTTTTTT. Protein product: CSANRENTGELFF.